The sequence of this T cell receptor (beta chain) was determined in a study of cytomegalovirus exposure and HLA in healthy donors. Study outcomes and limitations: TCR clusters originating in the first cohort tended to co-occur in the approximately 120 validation repertoires, according to a later analysis. Many donors shared some public TCRs, even though most TCR sequences were rare.

With regard to this clone: As yet, its antigen is unknown.

This CDR3 contains 14 residues. In germline, CDR1 is MNHEY, CDR2 SMNVEV (reference sequence). The V and J ends lost 2 bases and 2 bases, in that order; junction bases with no gene match: 3. Data came from immunoSEQ multiplex PCR; TCRdb stores just in-frame clones and leaves some out. The sample yields approximately 140,000 clones, around 87% seen once. Sequenced sample: PBMCs. This rearrangement joins TRBV27 to TRBJ2-7; TRBD1 matches 7 bases. The sequence was collected from a man younger than 30 in good health and CMV-seropositive. CDR3 sequence: CASSLQGDTYEQYF. The CDR3 nucleotides are TGTGCCAGCAGTTTACAGGGGGACACCTACGAGCAGTACTTC.